A single sample is the source of the 18 T cell receptor beta chains below, sequenced in a study of blood T cell repertoires in COVID-19. Measured with immunoSEQ multiplex PCR; TCRdb has only the in-frame clones, and not every one. This table has under 150,000 clones, 88% appearing once. Sample: peripheral blood. The receptors shown here come from a man aged 65 to 79 with active COVID-19.

This clone has a handful of counts. The chain is built from TRBV6-6 and TRBJ2-3, with 12 bases matching TRBD2. From germline, CDR1 is MNHNY and CDR2 SVGAGI (reference sequence). This CDR3 is built from 21 residues. J lost 3 bases, V lost 5 bases, and 21 bases had no gene match. CDR3 coding DNA: TGTGCCAGCAGTCGAAGGGCCAACTTTGGTCTAGCGGGAGGGCCGACAGATACGCAGTATTTT. It is translated as CASSRRANFGLAGGPTDTQYF.

The chain has TRBV28 and TRBJ2-1; TRBD2 matches 10 bases. The CDR3 is 17 amino acids. Looked up from germline, CDR1 is MDHEN and CDR2 is SYDVKM. The J segment lost 0 bases and the V segment lost 6 bases, leaving 8 bases of the junction unmatched. CDR3 bases: TGTGCCAGCAGCCCCCCCTCTAGCGGGAGCTCCTACAATGAGCAGTTCTTC. The encoded protein is CASSPPSSGSSYNEQFF.

This clone appeared once. The chain combines TRBV2 with TRBJ2-3, with a possible D match to TRBD2 (5 bases). CDR3 size: 15 residues. The ends were cut back, 6 bases at V and 0 bases at J, with 13 bases in the middle. Germline V lookup: CDR1 SNHLY, CDR2 FYNNEI. The DNA of the CDR3 is TGTGCCAGCAGAGCGGTCCGATCTAGCACAGATACGCAGTATTTT. This gives the protein CASRAVRSSTDTQYF.

The chain is built from TRBV4-1 and TRBJ2-1, with D tentatively TRBD2 (6 bases). The V and J ends lost 4 bases and 9 bases respectively, with 10 bases between them. The CDR3 has 12 amino acids. Germline V gene data show CDR1 as MGHRA and CDR2 as YSYEKL. Here the CDR3 DNA reads TGCGCCAGCAGCCCAGGGAGGAGTGAGCAGTTCTTC. Translated: CASSPGRSEQFF.

Here the CDR3 reads CASSLRETQYF. In DNA, the CDR3 is TGTGCCAGCAGTTTACGAGAGACCCAGTACTTC. V usage is TRBV12-3 or TRBV12-4 and J usage is TRBJ2-5; D call uncertain. Trimming shortened V by 2 bases and J by 4 bases, and 2 bases separated the two germline ends. The CDR3 consists of 11 residues.

The CDR3 region has the DNA TGTGCCAGCAGTGCGGAGGCTAACTATGGCTACACCTTC. As protein: CASSAEANYGYTF. V gene TRBV6-4 combines with J gene TRBJ1-2; D ambiguous. Trimming took 4 bases from V and 0 from J, leaving 6 bases between them. This CDR3 spans 13 amino acids. The germline CDR1 and CDR2 sequences are MRHNA and SNTAGT.

The genes are TRBV5-1 and TRBJ2-3; 11 bases line up with TRBD2. Germline values: CDR1 SGHRS, CDR2 YFSETQ. The CDR3 is made up of 15 amino acids. Trimming took 2 bases from V and 7 from J; bases not matched to a gene: 6. Here the CDR3 DNA reads TGCGCCAGCAGCTTAGACCTAGCGGGAGGATATACGCAGTATTTT. Translating it yields CASSLDLAGGYTQYF.

The chain carries TRBV27 and TRBJ2-2; perhaps TRBD1 as D (6 bases). V lost 5 bases, J lost 2 bases, and 12 bases lay in between. Looked up from germline, CDR1 is MNHEY and CDR2 is SMNVEV (reference sequence). The CDR3 contains 15 residues. CDR3 sequence reads: CASSKWGPNTGELFF. The CDR3, as DNA: TGTGCCAGCAGTAAATGGGGGCCAAACACCGGGGAGCTGTTTTTT.

The CDR3 DNA reads as TGCGCCAGCAGCTTGATAAGAGTAACCGGGGAGCTGTTTTTT. Translated, it gives CASSLIRVTGELFF. The chain has TRBV5-1 and TRBJ2-2; D remains unclear. The CDR3 is 14 residues long. The V end was cut by 1 base, the J end by 5 bases, with 9 bases between. The germline CDR1 and CDR2 sequences are SGHRS and YFSETQ.

The table lists this clone with a few counts. The CDR3 here is CASSLSLGTGNSGYTF. In nucleotides, the CDR3 is TGTGCCAGCAGTTTATCTTTAGGGACAGGGAATAGTGGCTACACCTTC. The chain has TRBV27 and TRBJ1-2; 9 bases are a match to TRBD1. The CDR3 length is 16 residues. Germline values: CDR1 MNHEY, CDR2 SMNVEV (reference sequence). J gave up 7 bases and V 0 bases, and 9 bases lay outside the gene matches.

The chain combines TRBV6-2 or TRBV6-3 with TRBJ2-1; D gene unclear. The CDR3 runs to 14 residues. CDR1 MNHEY and CDR2 SVGEGT come from the germline V gene. V lost 0 bases and J lost 6, with 9 bases in between. The CDR3 DNA is TGTGCCAGCAGTTACTCTCAAACTTCCAATGAGCAGTTCTTC. It specifies CASSYSQTSNEQFF.

V is TRBV6-2 or TRBV6-3 and J is TRBJ2-1, with 8 bases aligning to TRBD2. The CDR3 is 15 residues long. The ends lost 4 bases at V and 5 bases at J; junction bases unmatched: 7. CDR1 MNHEY and CDR2 SVGEGT come from the germline V gene. The CDR3 loop reads CASSSRLALNNEQFF. The CDR3 nucleotides read TGTGCCAGCAGTTCCCGACTAGCGCTTAACAATGAGCAGTTCTTC.

DNA of the CDR3: TGTGCCTGTCACGCCAGCTCCTACAATGAGCAGTTCTTC. This translates into CACHASSYNEQFF. This rearrangement joins TRBV30 to TRBJ2-1; D is unresolved. V shed 6 bases and J shed 0 bases, with 9 bases lying between them. The germline V gene encodes CDR1 GTSNPN and CDR2 SVGIG (reference sequence). The CDR3 has 13 residues.

The gene calls are TRBV19 and TRBJ2-7, with 13 nucleotides matching TRBD2. Germline loops: CDR1 LNHDA, CDR2 SQIVND (reference sequence). The ends lost 9 bases at V and 3 bases at J; junction bases unmatched: 8. CDR3 size: 15 residues. The CDR3 region has the DNA TGTGCCAGCCAGAAAGGGACTAGCGGGAACTACGAGCAGTACTTC. This gives the protein CASQKGTSGNYEQYF.

The chain recombines TRBV12-3 or TRBV12-4 with TRBJ1-2; no definite D call. The CDR3 sequence is 13 residues long. V was trimmed by 4 bases and J by 8 bases, leaving 14 bases between them. CDR3 residues: CASSYPRGSGYTF. The CDR3 DNA follows: TGTGCCAGCAGTTACCCGCGAGGGAGCGGCTACACCTTC.

This clone came up once. The chain joins TRBV12-3 or TRBV12-4 to TRBJ2-3; D is undetermined. V was shortened by 3 bases and J by 12 bases, with 13 bases between the two germline ends. This CDR3 region has 12 residues. Here the CDR3 DNA reads TGTGCCAGCAGTTTCGAGGCTAACCCCCAGTATTTT. Encoded protein: CASSFEANPQYF.

The chain combines TRBV6-5 with TRBJ2-2; D perhaps matches TRBD1 (5 bases). The CDR3 length is 14 residues. Germline values: CDR1 MNHEY, CDR2 SVGAGI. V lost 7 bases to trimming and J lost 6 bases, with 15 bases between them. CDR3 sequence (DNA): TGTGCCAGCACCCGACAGTCTCAGGCCGGGGAGCTGTTTTTT. It translates to CASTRQSQAGELFF.

DNA of the CDR3: TGTGCCAGCAGCTTGACAGGGTTTGCAGATACGCAGTATTTT. This sequence encodes CASSLTGFADTQYF. The J gene is TRBJ2-3, the V gene TRBV7-3, with 7 bases matching TRBD1. Trimming at V came to 3 bases and at J to 4 bases, leaving 4 bases not matched to a gene. The germline gives CDR1 SGHTA, CDR2 FQGTGA. The CDR3 consists of 14 residues.